This entry describes one T cell receptor (beta chain). Its antigen remains unidentified. CDR3 size: 15 residues. V was pared by 0 bases and J by 4 bases, with 11 bases between. Germline V CDR1 and CDR2: SGDLS, YYNGEE. This entry comes from a study of beta chain features in type 1 diabetes. All of the isolated RNA was reverse transcribed, so expressed TCRB transcripts were sequenced. TCRdb's copy holds only in-frame clones and misses some; the assay was immunoSEQ multiplex PCR. Seen here are about 930,000 clones, about a sixth observed once, and the top ten hold around 0.02%. The study, taken as a whole, reports: It was among patients, rather than healthy donors, that naive, central memory and Treg TCRB repertoires appeared more similar. Shorter TCRB CDR3s, moderately but significantly so, marked every one of the four CD4+ subsets in Type 1 diabetes patients. VDJ junctions from patients with type 1 diabetes contained fewer insertions and more deletions.

The chain couples TRBV9 to TRBJ1-5, with a tentative D call TRBD1 (5 bases). Sequenced material: naive CD4+ T cells from blood. The clonotype was recovered from a woman younger than 30 in good health. CDR3 residues: CASSVGMGPNQPQHF. The CDR3 nucleotides are TGTGCCAGCAGCGTAGGGATGGGACCAAATCAGCCCCAGCATTTT.